The 25 T cell receptor beta chains listed next were all sequenced from one sample in a study of cytomegalovirus exposure and HLA in healthy donors. The PCR used 60 Vbeta and 13 Jbeta primers. Only in-frame clones appear in the TCRdb table, and some are missing; sequencing was by immunoSEQ multiplex PCR. The data show 150,000 to 200,000 clones, with roughly 80% seen just once and 6% held by the top ten. Input material: PBMCs. The receptor set was obtained from a woman under 40 in good health and CMV-seropositive.

The chain employs TRBV7-2 and TRBJ2-3; 7 positions agree with TRBD1. After removal of 4 bases from V and 3 bases from J, the junction contained 10 bases not matched to a gene. Germline V gives CDR1 SGHTA, CDR2 FQGNSA. This CDR3 comprises 16 residues. CDR3 amino acids: CASSSRPGQRTDTQYF. The CDR3 coding sequence is TGTGCCAGCAGCTCCCGTCCGGGACAGAGGACAGATACGCAGTATTTT.

V usage is TRBV10-3 and J usage is TRBJ1-1, with D possibly being TRBD1 (6 bases). V was cut by 5 bases and J by 5 bases, with 15 bases left in between. The V gene's germline CDR1 is ENHRY and CDR2 SYGVKD. This CDR3 spans 14 amino acids. CDR3 in amino acids: CAISRTEDRTEAFF. In nucleotides, the CDR3 is TGTGCCATCAGTAGGACAGAGGATAGGACTGAAGCTTTCTTT.

The J gene is TRBJ1-4, the V gene TRBV15; D is undetermined. The CDR3 loop spans 15 amino acids. The V gene lost 5 bases and the J gene lost 2 bases, with 12 bases spanning the gap. Germline assignment: CDR1 LNHNV and CDR2 YYDKDF (reference sequence). CDR3 amino acids: CATSVGGGTNEKLFF. CDR3 coding DNA: TGTGCCACCAGCGTCGGAGGCGGCACTAATGAAAAACTGTTTTTT.

The chain joins TRBV9 to TRBJ2-2, with D tentatively TRBD1 (6 bases). The CDR3 is 15 residues long. The germline V gene has CDR1 SGDLS and CDR2 YYNGEE. Deletions cut 4 bases from V and 6 bases from J, with 16 bases between. The CDR3 DNA is TGTGCCAGCAGCAACCGGGACATGAAGGCCGGGGAGCTGTTTTTT. Translating it yields CASSNRDMKAGELFF.

This clone was recorded once. The chain carries TRBV16 and TRBJ1-2, with 7 bases matching TRBD1. The CDR3 has 13 residues. V trimming: 4 bases; J trimming: 7 bases; junction bases outside the gene matches: 6. CDR1 and CDR2 from the germline V gene are KGHSY and FQNENV. The CDR3 bases are TGTGCCAGCAGCCCTGACAGGGCCTCTGGCTACACCTTC. Amino acid sequence: CASSPDRASGYTF.

The chain couples TRBV5-4 to TRBJ1-1; a possible D gene is TRBD1 (5 bases). This CDR3 has 16 amino acids. In germline, CDR1 is SGHNT, CDR2 YYREEE (reference sequence). V dropped 0 bases and J dropped 1 base, with 13 bases sitting between them. CDR3 sequence reads: CASSLDEEQGNTEAFF. The DNA of the CDR3 is TGTGCCAGCAGCTTGGATGAGGAGCAGGGGAACACTGAAGCTTTCTTT. Full variable domain (rest looked up from reference TRBV5-4 and TRBJ1-1): ETGVTQSPTHLIKTRGQQVTLRCSSQSGHNTVSWYQQALGQGPQFIFQYYREEENGRGNFPPRFSGLQFPNYSSELNVNALELDDSALYLCASSLDEEQGNTEAFFGQGTRLTVV.

The rearrangement links TRBV2 to TRBJ2-6; unclear D gene. Per germline, CDR1 SNHLY and CDR2 FYNNEI. The germline V and J ends were trimmed by 7 bases and 0 bases, with 13 bases remaining between them. The CDR3 covers 16 residues. CDR3: CASIPETISGANVLTF. CDR3 nucleotides: TGTGCCAGCATACCGGAGACCATCTCTGGGGCCAACGTCCTGACTTTC.

This chain's CDR3 is CASALAGGNYEQYF. CDR3 nucleotide sequence: TGTGCCAGCGCACTAGCGGGGGGTAACTACGAGCAGTACTTC. This chain connects TRBV2 to TRBJ2-7; the match to TRBD2 covers 12 bases. CDR3 size: 14 residues. The germline V gene has CDR1 SNHLY and CDR2 FYNNEI. The junction had 5 bases not matched to a gene; V was cut back by 8 bases and J by 3 bases. Full variable domain (remainder filled in from reference TRBV2 and TRBJ2-7): EPEVTQTPSHQVTQMGQEVILRCVPISNHLYFYWYRQILGQKVEFLVSFYNNEISEKSEIFDDQFSVERPDGSNFTLKIRSTKLEDSAMYFCASALAGGNYEQYFGPGTRLTVT.

V gene TRBV11-2 combines with J gene TRBJ2-1, with D possibly being TRBD1 (5 bases). The CDR3 extends over 14 amino acids. V was trimmed by 1 base and J by 8 bases, leaving 12 bases between them. Germline loops: CDR1 SGHAT, CDR2 FQNNGV. CDR3 loop: CASSLAQERDEQFF. CDR3 bases: TGTGCCAGCAGCTTAGCACAGGAACGCGATGAGCAGTTCTTC.

The table lists this clone with a count of one. This sequence joins TRBV15 and TRBJ2-7, with a tentative D call TRBD2 (6 bases). Germline V gene data show CDR1 as LNHNV and CDR2 as YYDKDF (reference sequence). The V end lost 1 base, the J end lost 2 bases, and 9 bases lay between the germline ends. The CDR3 is 14 residues long. The CDR3 DNA is TGTGCCACCAGCAGAGGAGCGGGTCCCTACGAGCAGTACTTC. Its translation is CATSRGAGPYEQYF.

The V call is TRBV18, the J call TRBJ1-1; D is unresolved. The CDR3 is 13 residues long. The V gene lost 1 base and the J gene lost 7 bases, with 10 bases spanning the gap. Per germline, CDR1 KGHSH and CDR2 LQKENI. This CDR3 is CASSPLEQFEAFF. The CDR3 nucleotides are TGTGCCAGCTCACCACTGGAACAGTTTGAAGCTTTCTTT.

The CDR3 is CAISGDYEQYF. CDR3 bases: TGTGCCATCAGCGGGGACTACGAGCAGTACTTC. This chain joins TRBV10-3 and TRBJ2-7, with a weak D call TRBD2 (5 bases). V was cut by 6 bases and J by 3 bases, with 6 bases left in between. Germline-derived CDR1 and CDR2 are ENHRY and SYGVKD. CDR3 size: 11 residues.

The chain links TRBV2 to TRBJ1-6; no reliable D call. This CDR3 spans 13 amino acids. Deletions cut 8 bases from V and 7 bases from J, with 12 bases between. CDR1 and CDR2 (germline): SNHLY, FYNNEI. CDR3 in amino acids: CASSTGENSPLHF. CDR3 bases: TGTGCCAGCTCCACGGGTGAGAATTCACCCCTCCACTTT. Full variable domain (rest looked up from reference TRBV2 and TRBJ1-6): EPEVTQTPSHQVTQMGQEVILRCVPISNHLYFYWYRQILGQKVEFLVSFYNNEISEKSEIFDDQFSVERPDGSNFTLKIRSTKLEDSAMYFCASSTGENSPLHFGNGTRLTVT.

This chain connects TRBV23-1 to TRBJ1-2, with D unclear. TRBV23-1 is an open reading frame whose function is uncertain. The CDR3 extends over 14 amino acids. The V end was cut by 7 bases, the J end by 6 bases, with 18 bases between. The CDR3 DNA reads TGCGCCAGCAAGGTCCGGGAACTGAAAGATGGCTACACCTTC. Its translation is CASKVRELKDGYTF.

J is TRBJ1-1 and V is TRBV4-1, with D maybe TRBD1 (5 bases). Germline V gives CDR1 MGHRA, CDR2 YSYEKL. The CDR3 spans 13 residues. With 3 bases removed from V and 11 bases from J, the gap between germline ends came to 16 bases. DNA of the CDR3: TGCGCCAGCAGCCAGATTGGGGCAGGGAGGGCTTTCTTT. Translation gives CASSQIGAGRAFF.

The chain joins TRBV2 to TRBJ2-6; 8 nucleotides align to TRBD1. CDR3 length equals 19 residues. V was pared by 6 bases and J by 0 bases, with 13 bases of the junction left unmatched. Looked up from germline, CDR1 is SNHLY and CDR2 is FYNNEI. Written as DNA, the CDR3 is TGTGCCAGCAGAGACCTTAGCGGACAGGGCTCCTCTGGGGCCAACGTCCTGACTTTC. Protein: CASRDLSGQGSSGANVLTF.

The V gene is TRBV27, the J gene TRBJ2-1, with 8 bases fitting TRBD1. Germline values: CDR1 MNHEY, CDR2 SMNVEV (reference sequence). The V segment lost 6 bases and the J segment 8 bases; nucleotides outside the gene matches: 18. The CDR3 sequence is 17 residues long. Here the CDR3 reads CASSLTRGPLLLDEQFF. The DNA for the CDR3 is TGTGCCAGCAGCTTGACCAGGGGGCCCCTCCTTCTGGATGAGCAGTTCTTC.

The rearrangement joins TRBV9 to TRBJ1-3, with D possibly TRBD1 on 6 matching bases. Germline V CDR1 and CDR2: SGDLS, YYNGEE. This CDR3 contains 17 residues. The ends were cut back, 0 bases at V and 2 bases at J, with 15 bases in the middle. Here the CDR3 DNA reads TGTGCCAGCAGCGTAGAGCGGTTGGGGGCTACTGGAAACACCATATATTTT. As protein: CASSVERLGATGNTIYF.

The CDR3 reads CASSTGTTRFLTQYF. The DNA of the CDR3 is TGTGCCAGCAGTACCGGTACTACTAGGTTTTTGACCCAGTACTTC. J is TRBJ2-5 and V is TRBV6-5; D is perhaps TRBD2 (5 bases). V was clipped by 5 bases and J by 7 bases, with 20 bases between them. The CDR3 contains 15 residues. Germline CDR1 is MNHEY and CDR2 is SVGAGI.

This clone was seen a few times. V gene TRBV21-1 combines with J gene TRBJ1-1; the D call of TRBD1 is as the table states it, not checked on the DNA. TRBV21-1 is designated a pseudogene. The CDR3 runs 18 residues. CDR3 residues: CASSQSLRDRRMNTEAFF. The CDR3 nucleotides are TGTGCCAGCAGCCAAAGCCTCCGGGACAGACGTATGAACACTGAAGCTTTCTTT.

V is TRBV6-5 and J is TRBJ2-2, with 9 nucleotides matching TRBD1. V gave up 7 bases and J gave up 5 bases; unmatched junction bases: 5. This CDR3 has 14 residues. The germline V gene has CDR1 MNHEY and CDR2 SVGAGI. This CDR3 reads CASIQQGATGELFF. The CDR3, as DNA: TGTGCCAGCATCCAACAGGGGGCGACCGGGGAGCTGTTTTTT.

The chain has TRBV19 and TRBJ2-1, with 7 bases aligning to TRBD1. Per the germline V gene, CDR1 is LNHDA and CDR2 is SQIVND (reference sequence). The ends lost 3 bases at V and 5 bases at J; junction bases unmatched: 4. The CDR3 consists of 14 residues. The CDR3 protein is CASSMRGPHNEQFF. As DNA, the CDR3 is TGTGCCAGTAGTATGAGGGGGCCTCACAATGAGCAGTTCTTC.

The V call is TRBV27, the J call TRBJ2-1; 7 nucleotides line up with TRBD1. Germline V lookup: CDR1 MNHEY, CDR2 SMNVEV (reference sequence). V trimming: 1 base; J trimming: 9 bases; junction bases outside the gene matches: 12. CDR3 size: 16 residues. This CDR3 is CASSLWIRQGFPEQFF. The CDR3, as DNA: TGTGCCAGCAGTTTATGGATTCGACAGGGTTTCCCTGAGCAGTTCTTC.

The rearrangement links TRBV27 to TRBJ1-5; 7 bases match TRBD1. V lost 4 bases and J lost 7; bases outside the gene matches: 7. The CDR3 sequence is 14 residues long. The germline V gene encodes CDR1 MNHEY and CDR2 SMNVEV (reference sequence). This CDR3 is CASSWTGTEQPQHF. CDR3 DNA: TGTGCCAGCAGTTGGACAGGTACAGAACAGCCCCAGCATTTT.

The chain recombines TRBV19 with TRBJ2-7; D uncertain. With 2 bases removed from V and 6 bases from J, the gap between germline ends came to 14 bases. The V gene's germline CDR1 is LNHDA and CDR2 SQIVND (reference sequence). The CDR3 runs to 14 residues. CDR3 in amino acids: CASSISRGLSEQYF. CDR3 coding DNA: TGTGCCAGTAGTATAAGTCGAGGTTTGAGCGAGCAGTACTTC.